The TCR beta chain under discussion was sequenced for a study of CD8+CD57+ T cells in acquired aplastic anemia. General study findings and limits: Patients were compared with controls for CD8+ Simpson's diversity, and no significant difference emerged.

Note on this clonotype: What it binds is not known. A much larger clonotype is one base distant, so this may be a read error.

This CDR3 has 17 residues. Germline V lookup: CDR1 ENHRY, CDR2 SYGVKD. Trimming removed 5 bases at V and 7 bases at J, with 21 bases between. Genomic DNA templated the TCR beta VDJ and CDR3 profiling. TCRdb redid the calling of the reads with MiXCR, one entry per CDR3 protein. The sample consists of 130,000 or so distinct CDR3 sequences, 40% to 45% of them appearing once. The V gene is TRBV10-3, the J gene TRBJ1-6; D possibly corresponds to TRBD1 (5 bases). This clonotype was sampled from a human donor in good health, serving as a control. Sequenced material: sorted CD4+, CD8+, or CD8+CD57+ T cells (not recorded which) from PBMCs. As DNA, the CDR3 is TGTGCCATCAGTAATCTACCATCGACAGCTGCAAATTCACCCCTCCACTTT. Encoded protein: CAISNLPSTAANSPLHF.